Given below is one T cell receptor (beta chain) in context. The record originates from a study of type 1 regulatory T cells. Study details: This in vitro CD4 product, T-allo10, is enriched for Tr1 cells and alloantigen-specific.

V shed 0 bases and J 1 base; nucleotides not matched to a gene: 4. Germline CDR1 SGHAT, CDR2 FQNNGV. The CDR3 contains 17 residues. MiXCR, applied by TCRdb to the reads, yields one record per CDR3 protein. The data hold some 89,000 distinct CDR3 sequences, with 30% to 35% observed a single time. The material sequenced was CD4+ T cells, either the whole sample or a sorted fraction (not recorded which). The receptor comes from a human donor in good health. This chain links TRBV11-2 with TRBJ2-2; TRBD1 aligns across 8 bases. The DNA of the CDR3 is TGTGCCAGCAGCTTAGAGAAGACAGGGGTGAACACCGGGGAGCTGTTTTTT. Residues: CASSLEKTGVNTGELFF.